A selection of T cell receptor beta chains follows, all from one sample in a study of blood T cell repertoires in COVID-19. TCRdb's copy holds only in-frame clones and misses some; the assay was immunoSEQ multiplex PCR. This table holds a few hundred thousand clones, approximately 90% found once. The sequencing input was PBMCs or T cells enriched from blood (not recorded which). These receptors came from a human donor in a cohort exposed to, infected with or recovered from COVID-19 (not recorded which). The donor label of this sample is uncertain. Both conserved end residues are part of each CDR3. Fields, in order: D gene, clone size, V gene, J gene, CDR3 protein, CDR3 DNA. The D gene is left open where the match is weak. Not all rows give a size; the values are once, few, many and, for expanded clones, a class.

D: .
size: .
V: TRBV27
J: TRBJ2-1
CDR3: CASRGASLEQFF
DNA: TGTGCCAGCAGGGGGGCCTCTCTCGAGCAGTTCTTC

D: .
size: .
V: TRBV7-8
J: TRBJ2-4
CDR3: CASSSRRTAAKNIQYF
DNA: TGTGCCAGCAGTTCCCGACGGACAGCGGCCAAAAACATTCAGTACTTC

D: TRBD1
size: .
V: TRBV19
J: TRBJ1-5
CDR3: CASSTRDRGAGNQPQHF
DNA: TGTGCCAGTAGTACCCGGGACAGGGGTGCAGGCAATCAGCCCCAGCATTTT

D: TRBD1
size: .
V: TRBV9
J: TRBJ1-5
CDR3: CASSPGTEYQPQHF
DNA: TGTGCCAGCAGCCCGGGGACAGAATATCAGCCCCAGCATTTT

D: .
size: .
V: TRBV4-1
J: TRBJ1-5
CDR3: CASSQAREEPQHF
DNA: TGCGCCAGCAGCCAAGCCAGGGAAGAGCCCCAGCATTTT

D: .
size: .
V: TRBV15
J: TRBJ1-6
CDR3: CATSRDGQHNSPLHF
DNA: TGTGCCACCAGCAGAGATGGGCAGCACAATTCACCCCTCCACTTT

D: TRBD1
size: .
V: TRBV27
J: TRBJ1-5
CDR3: CASRSGQGAQPQHF
DNA: TGTGCCAGCAGGTCGGGACAGGGGGCTCAGCCCCAGCATTTT

D: .
size: .
V: TRBV30
J: TRBJ1-6
CDR3: CAWEDRPNSPLHF
DNA: TGTGCCTGGGAAGACAGGCCCAATTCACCCCTCCACTTT

D: TRBD1
size: .
V: TRBV30
J: TRBJ2-1
CDR3: CACRDRVHNEQFF
DNA: TGTGCCTGTCGGGACAGGGTACACAATGAGCAGTTCTTC

D: .
size: .
V: TRBV6-5
J: TRBJ1-2
CDR3: CASSYSKGDYGYTF
DNA: TGTGCCAGCAGTTACTCGAAAGGGGACTATGGCTACACCTTC

D: TRBD1
size: .
V: TRBV7-2
J: TRBJ1-6
CDR3: CASSTVSQNRGQNSPLHF
DNA: TGTGCCAGCAGCACAGTCAGCCAAAACAGGGGGCAAAATTCACCCCTCCACTTT

D: .
size: .
V: TRBV7-9
J: TRBJ1-2
CDR3: CASSPLPLYGYTF
DNA: TGTGCCAGCAGCCCCCTACCTCTCTATGGCTACACCTTC

D: .
size: .
V: TRBV5-6
J: TRBJ1-2
CDR3: CASSLASTPTF
DNA: TGTGCCAGCAGCTTGGCCTCAACACCCACCTTC

D: TRBD1
size: once
V: TRBV28
J: TRBJ1-4
CDR3: CASSPGTGQEKLFF
DNA: TGTGCCAGCAGCCCCGGGACAGGGCAAGAAAAACTGTTTTTT

D: .
size: .
V: TRBV19
J: TRBJ2-7
CDR3: CASRSTTRPPYEQYF
DNA: TGTGCCAGTAGATCGACGACCAGGCCTCCCTACGAGCAGTACTTC

D: TRBD1
size: once
V: TRBV11-2
J: TRBJ2-2
CDR3: CASSPQSPGTGGTGELFF
DNA: TGTGCCAGCAGCCCGCAAAGCCCGGGGACAGGGGGTACCGGGGAGCTGTTTTTT

D: .
size: .
V: TRBV6-4
J: TRBJ2-2
CDR3: CASSTSQANTGELFF
DNA: TGTGCCAGCAGTACGTCTCAGGCAAACACCGGGGAGCTGTTTTTT

D: .
size: .
V: TRBV27
J: TRBJ1-4
CDR3: CASSFGQGVEKLFF
DNA: TGTGCCAGCAGTTTCGGGCAGGGTGTTGAAAAACTGTTTTTT

D: .
size: once
V: TRBV9
J: TRBJ2-3
CDR3: CASSAREYTQYF
DNA: TGTGCCAGCAGCGCCAGGGAATATACGCAGTATTTT

D: .
size: .
V: TRBV19
J: TRBJ2-7
CDR3: CASSPAEAGNYEQYF
DNA: TGTGCCAGTAGTCCAGCAGAGGCAGGGAACTACGAGCAGTACTTC

D: .
size: .
V: TRBV12-5
J: TRBJ1-5
CDR3: CASGLTSQPQHF
DNA: TGTGCTAGTGGTTTGACGAGTCAGCCCCAGCATTTT

D: TRBD1
size: .
V: TRBV2
J: TRBJ1-1
CDR3: CASSIGWDRADNTEAFF
DNA: TGTGCCAGCAGTATCGGGTGGGACAGGGCCGATAACACTGAAGCTTTCTTT

D: TRBD1
size: .
V: TRBV6-2/TRBV6-3
J: TRBJ1-5
CDR3: CASSSDRGRSNQPQHF
DNA: TGTGCCAGCAGTAGCGACAGGGGACGTAGCAATCAGCCCCAGCATTTT

D: .
size: .
V: TRBV7-8
J: TRBJ1-6
CDR3: CASKVEPNSYNSPLHF
DNA: TGTGCCAGCAAGGTGGAGCCTAACTCCTATAATTCACCCCTCCACTTT

D: TRBD1
size: .
V: TRBV4-1
J: TRBJ1-1
CDR3: CASSGGQGAGTEAFF
DNA: TGCGCCAGCTCGGGAGGACAGGGGGCGGGCACTGAAGCTTTCTTT

D: TRBD2
size: .
V: TRBV25-1
J: TRBJ2-1
CDR3: CASSEESSGPYNEQFF
DNA: TGTGCCAGCAGTGAAGAATCTAGCGGGCCTTACAATGAGCAGTTCTTC

D: TRBD1
size: .
V: TRBV16
J: TRBJ2-1
CDR3: CASSQSSTGVDEQFF
DNA: TGTGCCAGCAGCCAATCAAGCACAGGGGTTGATGAGCAGTTCTTC

D: .
size: .
V: TRBV7-8
J: TRBJ1-3
CDR3: CASSSPGDNPSEDPPGNTIYF
DNA: TGTGCCAGCAGCTCGCCGGGAGACAATCCATCCGAGGACCCCCCTGGAAACACCATATATTTT

D: .
size: few
V: TRBV6-5
J: TRBJ2-1
CDR3: CASSVNTHNEQFF
DNA: TGTGCCAGCAGCGTTAACACACACAATGAGCAGTTCTTC

D: TRBD1
size: .
V: TRBV27
J: TRBJ1-2
CDR3: CASSDLQGAQNGYTF
DNA: TGTGCCAGCAGTGACCTACAGGGGGCGCAAAATGGCTACACCTTC

D: TRBD1
size: .
V: TRBV9
J: TRBJ2-2
CDR3: CASSVDRGNGELFF
DNA: TGTGCCAGCAGCGTAGACAGGGGAAACGGGGAGCTGTTTTTT

D: TRBD1
size: .
V: TRBV23-1
J: TRBJ2-2
CDR3: CASIRITLRKPRGRSVGELFF
DNA: TGCGCCAGCATCAGAATCACGCTTCGTAAGCCCAGGGGGCGCTCGGTCGGGGAGCTGTTTTTT

D: TRBD1
size: .
V: TRBV11-2
J: TRBJ2-6
CDR3: CASSRQGAGRTGANVLTF
DNA: TGTGCCAGCAGCAGACAGGGGGCGGGGAGGACTGGGGCCAACGTCCTGACTTTC

D: TRBD1
size: .
V: TRBV29-1
J: TRBJ2-7
CDR3: CSVGRTGHSYEQYF
DNA: TGCAGCGTTGGGCGGACAGGACACTCCTACGAGCAGTACTTC

D: TRBD1
size: .
V: TRBV5-1
J: TRBJ1-4
CDR3: CASSLGSGRGREKLFF
DNA: TGCGCCAGCAGCTTGGGTAGTGGCAGGGGGCGTGAAAAACTGTTTTTT

D: TRBD2
size: .
V: TRBV4-3
J: TRBJ2-3
CDR3: CASSQDPAGASTDTQYF
DNA: TGCGCCAGCAGCCAAGATCCAGCGGGGGCCAGCACAGATACGCAGTATTTT

D: .
size: .
V: TRBV7-9
J: TRBJ1-6
CDR3: CASSSTRAESSYNSPLHF
DNA: TGTGCCAGCAGCTCTACCAGGGCCGAGAGCTCCTATAATTCACCCCTCCACTTT

D: TRBD1
size: .
V: TRBV2
J: TRBJ1-5
CDR3: CATDRDGNQPQHF
DNA: TGTGCAACGGACAGGGACGGCAATCAGCCCCAGCATTTT

D: TRBD1
size: .
V: TRBV7-9
J: TRBJ2-4
CDR3: CASSSRDRGVDGNIQYF
DNA: TGTGCCAGCAGCTCCCGGGACAGGGGGGTTGATGGGAACATTCAGTACTTC

D: .
size: .
V: TRBV9
J: TRBJ2-1
CDR3: CASSVEGRAGSSYNEQFF
DNA: TGTGCCAGCAGCGTAGAGGGCCGGGCGGGTAGCTCCTACAATGAGCAGTTCTTC

D: .
size: .
V: TRBV6-5
J: TRBJ1-6
CDR3: CASSYSNSGFLHF
DNA: TGTGCCAGCAGTTACTCGAATTCTGGCTTTCTCCACTTT

D: .
size: .
V: TRBV5-8
J: TRBJ2-7
CDR3: CASSLAGEGYEQYF
DNA: TGTGCCAGCAGCTTGGCAGGGGAAGGGTACGAGCAGTACTTC

D: TRBD2
size: .
V: TRBV2
J: TRBJ2-7
CDR3: CASSEEGLASGEQYF
DNA: TGTGCCAGCAGTGAAGAGGGACTAGCCTCGGGAGAGCAGTACTTC

D: TRBD1
size: .
V: TRBV5-1
J: TRBJ1-1
CDR3: CASSWDRVENTEAFF
DNA: TGCGCCAGCAGCTGGGACAGGGTTGAAAACACTGAAGCTTTCTTT

D: .
size: .
V: TRBV11-3
J: TRBJ2-1
CDR3: CASSLAPPDRYSYNEQFF
DNA: TGTGCCAGCAGCTTAGCCCCTCCTGACAGGTACTCCTACAATGAGCAGTTCTTC

D: .
size: .
V: TRBV5-1
J: TRBJ2-3
CDR3: CASSATVGVGTDTQYF
DNA: TGCGCCAGCAGCGCGACAGTTGGGGTGGGTACAGATACGCAGTATTTT

D: TRBD2
size: .
V: TRBV19
J: TRBJ2-3
CDR3: CASSLRTSSTDTQYF
DNA: TGTGCCAGTAGTCTACGGACTAGTAGCACAGATACGCAGTATTTT

D: .
size: .
V: TRBV19
J: TRBJ2-7
CDR3: CASSPGHSYEQYF
DNA: TGTGCCAGTAGCCCAGGGCATTCCTACGAGCAGTACTTC